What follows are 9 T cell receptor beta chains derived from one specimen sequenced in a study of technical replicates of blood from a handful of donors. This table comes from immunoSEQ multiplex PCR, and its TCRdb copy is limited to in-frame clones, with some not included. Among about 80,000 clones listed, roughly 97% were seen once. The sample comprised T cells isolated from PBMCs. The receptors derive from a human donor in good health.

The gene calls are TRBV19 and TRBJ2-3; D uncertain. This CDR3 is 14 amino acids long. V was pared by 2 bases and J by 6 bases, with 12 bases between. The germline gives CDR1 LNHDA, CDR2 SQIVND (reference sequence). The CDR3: CASSIPGESDTQYF. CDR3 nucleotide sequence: TGTGCCAGTAGTATACCAGGCGAGTCTGATACGCAGTATTTT.

DNA for the CDR3: TGTGCCAGCAGTTGGCAGGCCACCTACGAGCAGTACTTC. The encoded protein is CASSWQATYEQYF. V usage is TRBV27 and J usage is TRBJ2-7; D is undetermined. The CDR3 spans 13 residues. Germline V gives CDR1 MNHEY, CDR2 SMNVEV (reference sequence). Trimming shortened V by 4 bases and J by 2 bases, and 9 bases separated the two germline ends.

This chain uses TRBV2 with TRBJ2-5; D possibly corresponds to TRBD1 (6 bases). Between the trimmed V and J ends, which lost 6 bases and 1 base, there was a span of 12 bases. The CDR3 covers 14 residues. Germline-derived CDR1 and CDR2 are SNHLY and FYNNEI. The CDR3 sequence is CASRSDRSQETQYF. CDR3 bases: TGTGCCAGCAGATCCGACAGGAGCCAAGAGACCCAGTACTTC.

The CDR3 region is CASSPRDRNSYEQYF. For the CDR3, the DNA is TGTGCCAGCAGCCCTCGGGACAGAAACTCCTACGAGCAGTACTTC. V and J are TRBV7-9 and TRBJ2-7; 7 bases align to TRBD1. The germline V gene encodes CDR1 SEHNR and CDR2 FQNEAQ (reference sequence). V lost 5 bases, J lost 0 bases, and 7 bases stayed unmatched. CDR3 length: 15 amino acids.

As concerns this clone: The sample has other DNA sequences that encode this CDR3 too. CDR3 coding DNA: TGTGCCAGCAGCCCGGGTGTAGATACGCAGTATTTT. Its translation is CASSPGVDTQYF. The J gene is TRBJ2-3, the V gene TRBV7-8, with D uncertain. CDR3 size: 12 residues. The germline V gene has CDR1 SGHVS and CDR2 FQNEAQ. The V and J ends lost 5 bases and 5 bases respectively, with 8 bases between them.

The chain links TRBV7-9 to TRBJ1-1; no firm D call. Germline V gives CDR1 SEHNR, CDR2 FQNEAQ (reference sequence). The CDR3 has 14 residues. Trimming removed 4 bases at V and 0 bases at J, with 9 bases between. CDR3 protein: CASSSERVNTEAFF. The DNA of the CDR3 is TGTGCCAGCAGCTCCGAGAGGGTGAACACTGAAGCTTTCTTT.

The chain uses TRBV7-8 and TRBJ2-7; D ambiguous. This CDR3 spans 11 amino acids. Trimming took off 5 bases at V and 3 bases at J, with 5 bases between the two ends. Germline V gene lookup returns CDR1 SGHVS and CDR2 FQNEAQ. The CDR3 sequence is CASSQYYEQYF. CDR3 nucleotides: TGTGCCAGCAGCCAGTACTACGAGCAGTACTTC.

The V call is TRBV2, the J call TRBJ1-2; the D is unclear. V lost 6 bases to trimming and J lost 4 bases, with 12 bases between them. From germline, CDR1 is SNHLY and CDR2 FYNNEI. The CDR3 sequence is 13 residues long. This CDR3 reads CASRPGVGYGYTF. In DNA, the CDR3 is TGTGCCAGCAGGCCCGGGGTAGGCTATGGCTACACCTTC.

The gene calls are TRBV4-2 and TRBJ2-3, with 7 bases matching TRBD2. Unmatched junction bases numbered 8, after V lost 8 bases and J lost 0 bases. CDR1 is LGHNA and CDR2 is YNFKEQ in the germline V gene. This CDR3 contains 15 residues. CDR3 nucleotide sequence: TGTGCCAGCGGCGGCGGGAGAGGTAGCACAGATACGCAGTATTTT. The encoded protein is CASGGGRGSTDTQYF.